This entry lists 21 T cell receptor beta chains sequenced from one sample in a study of blood T cell repertoires in COVID-19. Assay: immunoSEQ multiplex PCR; the TCRdb copy retains only in-frame clones and omits some. Seen here are 140,000 to 150,000 clones, approximately 83% observed once, and the top ten hold 8%. The material sequenced was peripheral blood. These receptors all stem from a woman between 55 and 75 years old with COVID-19, enrolled during active disease.

The count of this clone is one. The chain recombines TRBV30 with TRBJ2-3; D not certain. V was clipped by 6 bases and J by 1 base, with 14 bases between them. This CDR3 has 14 residues. CDR1 is GTSNPN, CDR2 SVGIG, per germline (reference sequence). DNA for the CDR3: TGTGCCTGCAACCTACAGCTCCGCACAGATACGCAGTATTTT. This encodes CACNLQLRTDTQYF.

This chain joins TRBV7-8 and TRBJ1-1, with 7 bases lining up with TRBD1. Trimming took 0 bases from V and 3 from J; bases not matched to a gene: 1. The CDR3 runs to 14 residues. CDR1 is SGHVS and CDR2 is FQNEAQ in the germline V gene. The CDR3 loop is CASSLAQGDTEAFF. The CDR3, as DNA: TGTGCCAGCAGCTTAGCGCAGGGGGACACTGAAGCTTTCTTT.

The genes are TRBV5-5 and TRBJ1-2; 7 nucleotides agree with TRBD1. V shed 2 bases and J 0 bases; nucleotides not matched to a gene: 16. Germline assignment: CDR1 SGHKS and CDR2 YYEKEE (reference sequence). This CDR3 has 19 amino acids. As DNA, the CDR3 is TGTGCCAGCAGCTTAGGCATAGGGGGCGATTTAGGAGCTAACTATGGCTACACCTTC. This encodes CASSLGIGGDLGANYGYTF. The entire variable domain, with the rest obtained from reference TRBV5-5 and TRBJ1-2, is as follows: DAGVTQSPTHLIKTRGQQVTLRCSPISGHKSVSWYQQVLGQGPQFIFQYYEKEERGRGNFPDRFSARQFPNYSSELNVNALLLGDSALYLCASSLGIGGDLGANYGYTFGSGTRLTVV.

This clone occurred once. This chain joins TRBV12-5 and TRBJ1-1; the D gene is possibly TRBD1 (6 bases). This CDR3 has 14 amino acids. Germline assignment: CDR1 LGHNT and CDR2 FRNRAP. The V and J ends lost 5 bases and 5 bases respectively, with 15 bases between them. This CDR3 is CASGRQASRTEAFF. As DNA, the CDR3 is TGTGCTAGTGGTCGACAGGCGTCAAGGACTGAAGCTTTCTTT.

The V and J genes are TRBV11-2 and TRBJ1-2; TRBD1 aligns across 9 bases. CDR3 length: 16 amino acids. Trimming at V came to 5 bases and at J to 8 bases, leaving 15 bases not matched to a gene. In germline, CDR1 is SGHAT, CDR2 FQNNGV. CDR3 protein: CASSPEGPTGGYGYTF. The CDR3 nucleotides are TGTGCCAGCAGCCCCGAGGGTCCGACAGGGGGTTACGGCTACACCTTC.

The J gene is TRBJ1-1, the V gene TRBV30; D gene uncertain. Trimming cost V 3 bases and J 7 bases, with 21 bases left between them. Germline V gives CDR1 GTSNPN, CDR2 SVGIG (reference sequence). The CDR3 runs to 15 residues. The CDR3 is CAWRGRLGRDNEAFF. DNA for the CDR3: TGTGCCTGGAGGGGCCGCCTGGGGAGGGATAATGAAGCTTTCTTT.

The V gene is TRBV27, the J gene TRBJ1-2; D is perhaps TRBD1 (5 bases). The germline CDR1 and CDR2 sequences are MNHEY and SMNVEV (reference sequence). The CDR3 loop spans 14 amino acids. Trimming stripped 8 bases from V and 5 bases from J, with 18 bases between. The CDR3 spells CASGHGGAWYGYTF. The CDR3 DNA is TGTGCCAGCGGGCACGGAGGGGCTTGGTATGGCTACACCTTC.

The J gene is TRBJ2-5, the V gene TRBV11-2, with 7 bases fitting TRBD1. The CDR3 loop spans 13 amino acids. Trimming at V came to 5 bases and at J to 5 bases, leaving 5 bases not matched to a gene. Per germline, CDR1 SGHAT and CDR2 FQNNGV. The CDR3: CASSADRVETQYF. The CDR3, as DNA: TGTGCCAGCAGCGCCGACAGGGTTGAGACCCAGTACTTC.

This rearrangement joins TRBV4-3 to TRBJ1-1; 7 bases match TRBD1. This CDR3 region has 15 residues. Germline assignment: CDR1 LGHNA and CDR2 YSLEER. Losses at the gene ends were 4 bases for V and 1 base for J; bases not matched to a gene: 6. CDR3 residues: CASSPYRGSNTEAFF. CDR3 nucleotide sequence: TGCGCCAGCAGCCCCTACAGGGGTTCGAACACTGAAGCTTTCTTT.

The gene calls are TRBV9 and TRBJ1-6; a weak D match, TRBD1 (6 bases). The length of the CDR3 is 15 residues. Germline assignment: CDR1 SGDLS and CDR2 YYNGEE. V lost 3 bases to trimming and J lost 2 bases, with 9 bases between them. Written as DNA, the CDR3 is TGTGCCAGCAGCGCAGGGGTCACCTATAATTCACCCCTCCACTTT. It specifies CASSAGVTYNSPLHF.

This chain links TRBV10-3 with TRBJ2-3; 12 bases agree with TRBD2. The CDR3 runs 16 residues. The J segment lost 0 bases and the V segment lost 4 bases, leaving 2 bases of the junction unmatched. Germline V gene lookup returns CDR1 ENHRY and CDR2 SYGVKD. CDR3: CAISGLAGASTDTQYF. DNA for the CDR3: TGTGCCATCAGTGGACTAGCGGGGGCCAGCACAGATACGCAGTATTTT.

The rearrangement links TRBV2 to TRBJ1-2, with D perhaps matching TRBD1 (6 bases). Germline lookup yields CDR1 SNHLY and CDR2 FYNNEI. The length of the CDR3 is 13 residues. V lost 5 bases to trimming and J lost 7 bases, with 14 bases between them. CDR3 loop: CASSYRELGGYTF. As DNA, the CDR3 is TGTGCCAGCAGTTACAGGGAATTGGGTGGCTACACCTTC.

This sequence joins TRBV11-3 and TRBJ2-6; a possible D gene is TRBD2 (5 bases). From germline, CDR1 is SGHNT and CDR2 YENEEA. This CDR3 contains 15 residues. V gave up 3 bases and J gave up 0 bases, with 6 bases separating them. CDR3 coding DNA: TGTGCCAGCAGCTTTGACTACTCTGGGGCCAACGTCCTGACTTTC. Residues: CASSFDYSGANVLTF.

This clone was picked up one time. The genes are TRBV7-9 and TRBJ2-7, with TRBD2 matching 8 bases. Germline V gene sequence: CDR1 SEHNR, CDR2 FQNEAQ (reference sequence). Unmatched junction bases numbered 7, after V lost 1 base and J lost 2 bases. CDR3 length equals 16 residues. CDR3 nucleotides: TGTGCCAGCAGCTTAGTGACTTCAGCGGGGGCCTACGAGCAGTACTTC. Its translation: CASSLVTSAGAYEQYF.

This clone was counted once. The chain combines TRBV19 with TRBJ1-1, with D possibly TRBD1 on 5 matching bases. Trimming pared 7 bases from V and 0 bases from J, leaving 24 bases between. CDR3 length: 18 residues. Looked up from germline, CDR1 is LNHDA and CDR2 is SQIVND (reference sequence). CDR3 DNA: TGTGCCAGTACCACACCGGCCCACAGGTTTTCCCTGAACACTGAAGCTTTCTTT. It codes for CASTTPAHRFSLNTEAFF.

This clone appeared a single time. V is TRBV5-1 and J is TRBJ2-5; 9 bases line up with TRBD1. The V and J ends lost 7 bases and 5 bases, in that order; junction bases with no gene match: 3. Germline CDR1 is SGHRS and CDR2 is YFSETQ. CDR3 length: 12 amino acids. The CDR3 DNA reads as TGCGCCAGCGCGGACAGGGGTGAGACCCAGTACTTC. Amino acids: CASADRGETQYF.

The V and J genes are TRBV10-3 and TRBJ1-2, with 9 bases identical to TRBD1. Germline-derived CDR1 and CDR2 are ENHRY and SYGVKD. J was trimmed by 4 bases and V by 3 bases; bases with no gene match: 3. The CDR3 sequence is 14 residues long. CDR3 coding DNA: TGTGCCATCAGTGAATGGGACAGGGTCTATGGCTACACCTTC. Its protein is CAISEWDRVYGYTF.

The V gene is TRBV9, the J gene TRBJ2-5; 7 positions agree with TRBD1. This CDR3 has 14 amino acids. The germline CDR1 and CDR2 sequences are SGDLS and YYNGEE. The V and J ends lost 2 bases and 3 bases, in that order; junction bases with no gene match: 4. The CDR3 is CASSVGTGEETQYF. In DNA, the CDR3 is TGTGCCAGCAGCGTTGGTACAGGGGAAGAGACCCAGTACTTC. The entire variable domain, with the rest obtained from reference TRBV9 and TRBJ2-5, is as follows: DSGVTQTPKHLITATGQRVTLRCSPRSGDLSVYWYQQSLDQGLQFLIQYYNGEERAKGNILERFSAQQFPDLHSELNLSSLELGDSALYFCASSVGTGEETQYFGPGTRLLVL.

The chain combines TRBV5-1 with TRBJ1-1; unclear D gene. This CDR3 contains 14 residues. The germline V gene has CDR1 SGHRS and CDR2 YFSETQ. Between the trimmed V and J ends, which lost 4 bases and 1 base, there was a span of 11 bases. CDR3 loop: CASSPSGGNTEAFF. In nucleotides, the CDR3 is TGCGCCAGCAGCCCGAGTGGTGGGAACACTGAAGCTTTCTTT. The full variable domain, rest sourced from reference TRBV5-1 and TRBJ1-1, is KAGVTQTPRYLIKTRGQQVTLSCSPISGHRSVSWYQQTPGQGLQFLFEYFSETQRNKGNFPGRFSGRQFSNSRSEMNVSTLELGDSALYLCASSPSGGNTEAFFGQGTRLTVV.

CDR3 in amino acids: CASSPVRQGAYEQYF. The CDR3 DNA is TGTGCCAGCTCACCGGTTAGACAGGGGGCCTACGAGCAGTACTTC. The V and J genes are TRBV18 and TRBJ2-7; 9 bases fit TRBD1. Germline V CDR1 and CDR2: KGHSH, LQKENI. J lost 2 bases, V lost 3 bases, and 5 bases had no gene match. There are 15 residues in the CDR3.

J is TRBJ1-5 and V is TRBV18; no definite D call. The CDR3 spans 13 residues. V was clipped by 8 bases and J by 2 bases, with 10 bases between them. CDR1 and CDR2 (germline): KGHSH, LQKENI. The CDR3 region is CASSTDRNQPQHF. The CDR3 DNA reads as TGTGCCAGCAGCACCGATCGCAATCAGCCCCAGCATTTT.